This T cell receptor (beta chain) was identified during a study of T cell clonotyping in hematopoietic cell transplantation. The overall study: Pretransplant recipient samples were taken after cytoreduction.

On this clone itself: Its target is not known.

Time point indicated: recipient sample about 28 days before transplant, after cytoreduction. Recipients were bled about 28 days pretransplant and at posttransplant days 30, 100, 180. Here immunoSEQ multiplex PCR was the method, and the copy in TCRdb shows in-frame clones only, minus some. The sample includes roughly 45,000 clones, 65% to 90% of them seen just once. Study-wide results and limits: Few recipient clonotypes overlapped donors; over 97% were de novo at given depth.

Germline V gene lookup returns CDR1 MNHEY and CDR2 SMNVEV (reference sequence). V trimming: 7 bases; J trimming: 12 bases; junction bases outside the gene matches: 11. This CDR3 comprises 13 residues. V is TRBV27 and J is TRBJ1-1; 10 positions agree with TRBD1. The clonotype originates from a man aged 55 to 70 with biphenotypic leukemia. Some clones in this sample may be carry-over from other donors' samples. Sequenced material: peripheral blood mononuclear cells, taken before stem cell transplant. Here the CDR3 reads CASMSRGTGETFF. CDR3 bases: TGTGCCAGCATGAGTCGGGGGACAGGGGAGACTTTCTTT.